This T cell receptor beta chain appears in the sequencing data of a study of siplizumab effects on memory and regulatory T cells (dated by TCRdb to the late 2010s). Regarding the complete study: The study looked at the effect of siplizumab, an anti-CD2 antibody, on alloreactive T-cell subsets in allogeneic mixed lymphocyte reactions made from human PBMCs. Here is what the overall study found, with its caveats: Roughly 80-95% of proliferating CD4+ or CD8+ clones could not be assigned a naive or memory phenotype. Siplizumab significantly reduced the cumulative frequency of alloreactive sequences traceable to unstimulated CD4+ memory T cells. No functional confirmation was obtained for the suppressive function of proliferating Tregs from siplizumab cultures. Unstimulated naive T cells appeared to be more diverse than memory T cells, and naive cells seemed to make a substantial contribution to the alloresponse. Sequences below about 10^-5 frequency were poorly captured, so only a minor fraction of alloreactive clones could be mapped to unstimulated subsets. Among mappable alloreactive CD4+ clones, the Treg-derived fraction averaged about 70% with siplizumab versus roughly 29% in control reactions.

Concerning this clone itself: Its cognate antigen has yet to be identified. No base-level quality is on record; no much larger clone is a single base apart.

The CDR3 numbers 17 residues from cysteine through phenylalanine. Of all the DNA, just the CDR3 is kept, 51 bases in frame from base 1. The germline V and J ends show losses of 0 bases and 3 bases respectively, and no gene match explains 7 bases of the junction. CDR1 and CDR2 are drawn from the germline V gene (reference sequence): MNHEY, SMNVEV. Sorted unstimulated T cells and proliferating T cells recovered from mixed lymphocyte reactions underwent TCRbeta CDR3 sequencing. Fresh whole blood from roughly 10 HLA-typed healthy donors was used to isolate PBMCs. Libraries were built with the immunoSEQ multiplex PCR assay. Some 1.1 x 10^5 TCR templates per sample were assayed by the deep sequencing platform. Genomic DNA extracted from sorted T cells was used for TCRbeta CDR3 sequencing. The study's own analysis went as follows. The R programming language was used for clonal analysis of TCRbeta CDR3 data. Alloreactive CD4+ and CD8+ clones were identified by comparing unstimulated samples to CFSE-low samples taken after the reaction. Regulatory or non-regulatory origin was assigned to alloreactive CD4+ clones by matching of sequences to sorted unstimulated Treg and non-Treg repertoires. TCRdb took over this immuneACCESS table, retaining in-frame rearrangements with V and J assigned. Such tables are incomplete; in checked studies, under half of the missing clones stem from an unresolved V gene, and the remainder is unexplained. V, J and clone size were drawn from that table, and D and trimming were deduced from the DNA. Counted in this sample were 70,000 to 90,000 clones; more than 80% of them appeared once. Around 16% of the sample lies in the top ten.

The sequence derives from a human donor in good health. The material sequenced was CD4+ T cells sorted from blood. The V gene is TRBV27 and the J gene is TRBJ2-2; 7 bases in the middle match TRBD2. Here the CDR3 is given as CASSLSYPGRDTGELFF. The sequenced DNA: TGTGCCAGCAGTTTATCGTATCCAGGGAGGGACACCGGGGAGCTGTTTTTT.